This T cell receptor beta chain was documented in a study of blood T cell repertoires in COVID-19. Study details: The samples span acute and convalescent COVID-19 from the United States, Italy and Spain. The cDNA or gDNA used as material had been derived from T cells, B-cell-depleted T cells, or PBMCs.

This clone was seen more than once but under ten times. Authors' processing steps: Estimation of nucleated cell counts relied on the amplification of reference gene primers. Profiling relied on immunoSEQ multiplex PCR, and the TCRdb table lists in-frame clones only, not all of them. From that table come the V and J calls and clone size; the DNA was used to work out D and trimming. The table shows 30,000 to 45,000 clones, with roughly 90% occurring only once. The sample comprised peripheral blood. The sequence derives from a man aged 65-85 years with acute or convalescent COVID-19.

CDR3 nucleotide sequence: TGTGCCAGCAGCCAACTTGACAGGGACGAGCAGTACTTC. Protein sequence: CASSQLDRDEQYF. This chain joins TRBV3-1 (or the pseudogene TRBV3-2) and TRBJ2-7; 7 bases line up with TRBD1. The V gene's germline CDR1 is LGHDT and CDR2 YNNKEL (reference sequence). With V trimmed by 2 bases and J by 5 bases, 3 bases remained unmatched. The CDR3 has 13 amino acids.